This is a list of T cell receptor beta chains from one sample in a study of blood T cells in healthy people across ages. TCRdb analysed the 5' RACE reads with MiXCR anew, one entry per CDR3 protein. The table has 850,000 to 950,000 distinct CDR3 sequences, 29% seen once. Source material: blood. The source is an elderly woman in good health. CDR3s include the opening cysteine and the closing phenylalanine or tryptophan. Fields, in order: D gene, J gene, V gene, clone size, CDR3 DNA, CDR3 protein. D genes are given only for firm matches. Part of the rows lack a size; the others show once, few, many or a class for expanded clones.

TRBD2 | TRBJ2-3 | TRBV4-3 | many | TGCGCCAGCAGCCAAGCTCCAGCGGGGGGGCGAGTAAGGACAGATACGCAGTATTTT | CASSQAPAGGRVRTDTQYF
- | TRBJ2-7 | TRBV5-5 | many | TGTGCCAGCAGCTTGTCGGGTAGTAGGCCCTACGAGCAGTACTTC | CASSLSGSRPYEQYF
- | TRBJ2-7 | TRBV4-3 | many | TGCGCCAGCAGCCAAGCTCTCTTGGGACCTGGACAGATCTACGAGCAGTACTTC | CASSQALLGPGQIYEQYF
- | TRBJ2-5 | TRBV24-1 | many | TGTGCCACCAGTGACCCCCGGGACCCAAAAGAGACCCAGTACTTC | CATSDPRDPKETQYF
- | TRBJ2-1 | TRBV3-1 | few | TGTGCCAGCAGCTTTGAGAGCGGAGAATACAATGAGCAGTTCTTC | CASSFESGEYNEQFF
- | TRBJ1-5 | TRBV7-9 | - | TGTGCCAGCAGCTCCGGGGACACCCATAGCAATCAGCCCCAGCATTTT | CASSSGDTHSNQPQHF
TRBD2 | TRBJ2-5 | TRBV20-1 | - | TGCAGCACAAACCTAGCGGGAGTGGAGACCCAGTACTTC | CSTNLAGVETQYF
- | TRBJ1-1 | TRBV29-1 | many | TGCAGCGTCGCCCAGGGTACCGAAGCTTTCTTT | CSVAQGTEAFF
- | TRBJ1-1 | TRBV5-1 | few | TGCGCCAGCAGCCCCCAGTCCCCACAACAAGCTTTCTTT | CASSPQSPQQAFF
TRBD2 | TRBJ2-1 | TRBV7-7 | many | TGTGCCAGCAGCGAGCTGGCAGGCGGGGGAACTGGTGAGCAGTTCTTC | CASSELAGGGTGEQFF
- | TRBJ1-5 | TRBV6-4 | - | TGTGCTAGCAGTGGCCATCCGGCAGGGAATCAGCCCCAGCATTTT | CASSGHPAGNQPQHF
- | TRBJ2-1 | TRBV20-1 | - | TGCAGTGCTAGAGATCTTGGGGGACCCAGTCAGTTCTTC | CSARDLGGPSQFF
- | TRBJ2-3 | TRBV4-3 | many | TGCGCCAGCAGCGTACAGGGCGCCCAAAGCACAGATACGCAGTATTTT | CASSVQGAQSTDTQYF
TRBD2 | TRBJ2-3 | TRBV12-3/TRBV12-4 | - | TGTGCCAGCAGTGGGAGGGCGGGGGGGCTCGTAGATACGCAGTATTTT | CASSGRAGGLVDTQYF
- | TRBJ1-4 | TRBV7-2 | - | TGTGCCAGCAGCTTAGATGTCTCGACTAATGAAAAACTGTTTTTT | CASSLDVSTNEKLFF
- | TRBJ1-1 | TRBV29-1 | - | TGCAGCGCTTATAACCTTGAAGCTTTCTTT | CSAYNLEAFF
TRBD2 | TRBJ2-7 | TRBV30 | - | TGTGCCTGGGGGACTACCTCCTACGAGCAGTACTTC | CAWGTTSYEQYF
TRBD1 | TRBJ1-2 | TRBV5-4 | many | TGTGCCAGCAGCTTGAATTCCAGGGGGTATTATGGCTACACCTTC | CASSLNSRGYYGYTF
TRBD1 | TRBJ1-1 | TRBV28 | few | TGTGCCAGCAGTCATAGTTCCAGGGGGTCGGTGAACACTGAAGCTTTCTTT | CASSHSSRGSVNTEAFF
- | TRBJ1-1 | TRBV7-2 | few | TGTGCCAGCAGCTTATTGACAGTTAACACTGAAGCTTTCTTT | CASSLLTVNTEAFF
- | TRBJ2-7 | TRBV9 | many | TGTGCCAGCAGCAGGCGGGACGCGAGCTCCTACGAGCAGTACTTC | CASSRRDASSYEQYF
- | TRBJ2-5 | TRBV20-1 | - | TGCAGTGCTAGAGTGACCGGGGGCCCAGGGAATGAGCAGTACTTC | CSARVTGGPGNEQYF
- | TRBJ2-3 | TRBV7-6 | - | TGTACCAACAGCTTAGGGCCCTTCGGCCCGGTTGCGCAGTATTTT | CTNSLGPFGPVAQYF
- | TRBJ1-5 | TRBV12-3/TRBV12-4 | many | TGTGCCAGCAGTTTAGGCGGCAGTAGCAATCAGCCCCAGCATTTT | CASSLGGSSNQPQHF
- | TRBJ1-6 | TRBV7-9 | - | TGTGCCAGCAGCTTAGGCCGGGTAGGAGATTCACCCCTCCACTTT | CASSLGRVGDSPLHF
- | TRBJ2-3 | TRBV9 | many | TGTGCCAGCAGCGTAGATGGCAGGCACACAGATACGCAGTATTTT | CASSVDGRHTDTQYF
TRBD1 | TRBJ1-1 | TRBV7-2 | many | TGTGCCAGCAGCCCGGACCACAGGGGGCGTGAGGCTTTCTTT | CASSPDHRGREAFF
- | TRBJ2-2 | TRBV2 | - | TGTGCCAGCAGTGAAGCGAGTAGCACCGGGGAGCTGTTTTTT | CASSEASSTGELFF
- | TRBJ2-7 | TRBV12-3/TRBV12-4 | - | TGTACCAGCAGTTTAGGGGGAACGGCCTACGAGCAGTACTTC | CTSSLGGTAYEQYF
TRBD1 | TRBJ1-5 | TRBV28 | - | TGTGCCTGCAGTCTCTACCGACAGGGTGGTGCTCAGCCCCAGCATTTT | CACSLYRQGGAQPQHF
- | TRBJ1-2 | TRBV6-2/TRBV6-3 | - | TGTGCCAGCAGTTATTCGGTTGGCTACACCTTC | CASSYSVGYTF
- | TRBJ1-5 | TRBV28 | - | TGTGCTAGCGGCGGTCAATCCAATCAGCCCCAGCATTTT | CASGGQSNQPQHF
- | TRBJ1-2 | TRBV30 | many | TGTGCCTGGAGTGTATGGACCGAGGTGGATGGCTACACCTTC | CAWSVWTEVDGYTF
TRBD1 | TRBJ2-6 | TRBV18 | - | TGTGCCAGCTCCGACAGGGTAATCACTAGCTCTGGGGCCAACGTCCTGACTTTC | CASSDRVITSSGANVLTF
TRBD2 | TRBJ2-1 | TRBV29-1 | few | TGCAGCGGGCTTAGCGGGGACTCCTACAATGAGCAGTTCTTC | CSGLSGDSYNEQFF
TRBD1 | TRBJ2-1 | TRBV10-3 | - | TGTGCCATCAGTGGGGAGGACAGGGGCAATGAGCAGTTCTTC | CAISGEDRGNEQFF
TRBD1 | TRBJ2-7 | TRBV29-1 | many | TGCAGCGTTGAGGGACAGTCCTACGAGCAGTACTTC | CSVEGQSYEQYF
- | TRBJ1-2 | TRBV6-5 | - | TGTGCCAGCAGTTACTCGGGGACGCTTCGTGGCTACACCTTC | CASSYSGTLRGYTF
TRBD2 | TRBJ2-3 | TRBV20-1 | few | TGCAGTGCTAGGATTCAGCGGGGGGCCGGGACGCAGTATTTT | CSARIQRGAGTQYF
TRBD1 | TRBJ2-3 | TRBV9 | - | TGTGCCAGCAGCGTCCGGGGACAGAGCACAGATACGCAGTATTTT | CASSVRGQSTDTQYF
- | TRBJ1-1 | TRBV20-1 | few | TGCAGTGCTAGAGATTTAGGAGGAGGGTATGGGACTGAAGCTTTCTTT | CSARDLGGGYGTEAFF
- | TRBJ2-1 | TRBV5-6 | few | TGTGCCAGCAGCCACGACGCCAGCTCCTACAATGAGCAGTTCTTC | CASSHDASSYNEQFF
TRBD2 | TRBJ2-7 | TRBV9 | - | TGTGCCAGCAGCGTAGGCTTAGCGGGAGGCCTCAGCGAGCAGTACTTC | CASSVGLAGGLSEQYF
- | TRBJ2-7 | TRBV20-1 | - | TGCAGTGCTAGGAAAAGGATTTACGAGCAGTACTTC | CSARKRIYEQYF
TRBD2 | TRBJ2-5 | TRBV7-9 | - | TGTGCCAGCAGGAAACAAAGGACTAGCTCGTACCAAGAGACCCAGTACTTC | CASRKQRTSSYQETQYF
TRBD2 | TRBJ2-1 | TRBV12-3/TRBV12-4 | - | TGTGCCAGCCGGAATACTAGCGGGGGCCGGGATGAGCAGTTCTTC | CASRNTSGGRDEQFF
- | TRBJ2-7 | TRBV27 | many | TGTGCCAGCACCCCTAAAAGGGGGACACGGGGAATGCAGTACTTC | CASTPKRGTRGMQYF
- | TRBJ2-3 | TRBV6-5 | many | TGTGCCAGCCGACCCCCGGCAGGACTCCCGCCAGATACGCAGTATTTT | CASRPPAGLPPDTQYF
TRBD2 | TRBJ2-5 | TRBV3-1 | - | TGTGCCAGCAGCCCAGAAGTTGGGGGGGGCCAAGAGACCCAGTACTTC | CASSPEVGGGQETQYF
- | TRBJ2-5 | TRBV24-1 | - | TGTGCCACCCAGGGTGGGGTGAGAGAGACCCAGTACTTC | CATQGGVRETQYF
TRBD1 | TRBJ1-6 | TRBV29-1 | - | TGCAGCGTTAAAGGGACAGGGGGCCTGGATTCACCCCTCCACTTT | CSVKGTGGLDSPLHF
- | TRBJ2-7 | TRBV3-1 | - | TGTGCCAGCAGCCAAGACTGGCAGTCCTACGAGCAGTACTTC | CASSQDWQSYEQYF
TRBD2 | TRBJ2-5 | TRBV18 | - | TGTGCCAGCTCTAGGACTAGCGGGGGCGGTGAGCAGTACTTC | CASSRTSGGGEQYF
- | TRBJ1-4 | TRBV12-3/TRBV12-4 | few | TGTGCCAGCAGTTTAAGGCAAGGAAAGGGCGAAAAACTGTTTTTT | CASSLRQGKGEKLFF
- | TRBJ2-1 | TRBV20-1 | few | TGCAGTGCTAGAGTGAACGAGGGCCCAGGGACCCAGTTCTTC | CSARVNEGPGTQFF
- | TRBJ2-1 | TRBV5-4 | - | TGTGCCAGCAGCTTGGTGGGTTTTGAGCGGTTCTTC | CASSLVGFERFF
TRBD1 | TRBJ1-6 | TRBV7-2 | many | TGTGCCAGCAGCTTATACGACAGGGCGAATTCACCCCTCCACTTT | CASSLYDRANSPLHF
- | TRBJ2-3 | TRBV20-1 | many | TGCAGTGCTAGAGAGACTCAGCGCGGCACAGATACGCAGTATTTT | CSARETQRGTDTQYF